The TCR beta chain under discussion was sequenced for a study of T cells after yellow fever vaccination. Study-wide results and limits: Although the secondary response was weaker, it peaked faster, at day 5 versus 15.

This CDR3 contains 13 residues. Per germline, CDR1 DFQATT and CDR2 SNEGSKA (reference sequence). The ends were cut back, 5 bases at V and 2 bases at J, with 13 bases in the middle. One entry per CDR3 protein results from TCRdb running MiXCR on the 5' RACE reads. The table includes about 260,000 distinct CDR3 sequences, over 10% detected once. This clonotype has more than one count but fewer than ten. Its cognate antigen is unknown. The rearrangement links TRBV20-1 to TRBJ2-7; possibly TRBD1 for D (5 bases). The specimen comprised CD4+ T cells sorted from PBMCs, sampled 45 days after the yellow fever booster vaccination. This clonotype originated in a man in his thirties or forties who received the YFV17D yellow fever vaccine. The CDR3 sequence is CSAQTENPYEQYF. The CDR3 DNA reads TGCAGTGCTCAGACAGAGAATCCCTACGAGCAGTACTTC.